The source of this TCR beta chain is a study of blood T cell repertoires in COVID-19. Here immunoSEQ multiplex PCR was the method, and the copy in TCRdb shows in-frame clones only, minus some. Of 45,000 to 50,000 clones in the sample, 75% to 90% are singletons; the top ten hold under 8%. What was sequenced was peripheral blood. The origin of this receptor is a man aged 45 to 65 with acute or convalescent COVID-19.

The CDR3 sequence is CASNPKTSGGKGNEQFF. CDR3 sequence (DNA): TGTGCCAGCAATCCCAAGACTAGCGGGGGGAAGGGCAATGAGCAGTTCTTC. The rearrangement uses TRBV7-2 and TRBJ2-1; 13 nucleotides agree with TRBD2. This CDR3 has 17 amino acids. In germline, CDR1 is SGHTA, CDR2 FQGNSA. V lost 7 bases to trimming and J lost 6 bases; unmatched junction nucleotides: 12.